This T cell receptor beta chain stems from a study of vaccination and CD4 T cells after COVID-19. The CDR3 consists of 12 residues. Germline assignment: CDR1 MNHEY and CDR2 SMNVEV (reference sequence). The V and J ends lost 6 bases and 0 bases respectively, with 4 bases between them. On this clonotype itself: Its antigen is currently unknown.

Sequencing of the DNA from cultured CD4+ T cells was carried out with the Oncomine TCR Beta short-read assay. TCRdb analysed the PCR reads with MiXCR anew, one entry per CDR3 protein. This table has 20,000 to 25,000 distinct CDR3 sequences, roughly 30% appearing once. Time point noted: late sampling 161 to 241 days after vaccination in three convalescent patients. The treatment here: roughly ten-day PBMC culture with coronavirus spike peptide pools or control peptides (ViraFEST assay). The J gene is TRBJ2-3, the V gene TRBV27; D gene ambiguous. The receptor's source is a human donor who had recovered from COVID-19. This material consisted of CD4+ T cells from blood, cultured in vitro, taken about 7 months after SARS-CoV-2 vaccination. CDR3 nucleotide sequence: TGTGCCAGCAGACTGAGCACAGATACGCAGTATTTT. It specifies CASRLSTDTQYF.